This T cell receptor beta chain was sequenced for a study of shared clonotypes between healthy human individuals. Assay: immunoSEQ multiplex PCR; the TCRdb copy retains only in-frame clones and omits some. The data contain about 990,000 clones, 78% of them singletons. The CDR3 is made up of 16 amino acids. CDR1 KGHSH and CDR2 LQKENI come from the germline V gene. The ends were cut back, 5 bases at V and 1 base at J, with 15 bases in the middle. J is TRBJ1-5 and V is TRBV18; TRBD1 might be the D (6 bases). Material: memory CD4+ T cells from PBMCs. Subset: CD45RA-negative fraction. This TCR came from a man in his late teens or twenties in good health. Some clones in this sample may be carry-over from other donors' samples. CDR3 loop: CASSKGQPLSNQPQHF. CDR3 nucleotides: TGTGCCAGCTCAAAAGGACAGCCTTTGAGCAATCAGCCCCAGCATTTT.